A selection of T cell receptor beta chains follows, all from one sample in a study of cytomegalovirus exposure and HLA in healthy donors. Some clones are missing from TCRdb's copy, which holds only in-frame ones; the method was immunoSEQ multiplex PCR. The sample lists 150,000 or so clones, roughly 80% seen once, with about 0.77% in the top ten. Sequencing used PBMCs. Receptor source: a woman younger than 35 in good health and CMV-seronegative. Both conserved end residues are trimmed from each CDR3. D genes are given only for firm matches. Clone size is stated in some rows and not others, as once, few, many or a class when expanded.

j_gene | abundance | d_gene | v_gene | CDR3aa
TRBJ2-1 | few | - | TRBV6-6 | ASSRGRDTKNNEQF
TRBJ2-1 | few | TRBD2 | TRBV25-1 | ASSEYPSGSMNEQF
TRBJ1-2 | - | - | TRBV28 | ASSLGVGKEVNYGYT
TRBJ2-2 | - | TRBD2 | TRBV19 | ASSSLGLAGVGGELF
TRBJ1-2 | - | - | TRBV4-3 | ARPVRVGGYT
TRBJ2-3 | - | TRBD2 | TRBV13 | ASSLVLAGTDTQY
TRBJ2-3 | - | - | TRBV5-1 | ASSLEGVGDTQY
TRBJ1-5 | - | - | TRBV4-3 | ASSQGTGVGNQPQH
TRBJ2-7 | - | TRBD2 | TRBV7-2 | ASSSQGTSGAPRYEQY
TRBJ2-3 | - | TRBD2 | TRBV9 | ASSYSGRSTDTQY
TRBJ2-7 | - | - | TRBV28 | ASRGASGTYEQY
TRBJ1-2 | - | - | TRBV14 | ASSQGLI
TRBJ1-4 | once | - | TRBV11-2 | ASSFGGTNEKLF
TRBJ2-2 | - | - | TRBV30 | AWRRFQNTGELF
TRBJ1-4 | - | - | TRBV18 | ASSPATQGINEKLF
- | few | - | TRBV2 | ASSEGAQGFYEQY
TRBJ2-3 | - | TRBD2 | TRBV6-1 | ASSARLAGLGTSTDTQY
TRBJ1-1 | - | - | TRBV19 | ASSRQFNTEAF
TRBJ2-5 | - | TRBD2 | TRBV25-1 | ASSVGLAGVEETQY
TRBJ2-7 | - | TRBD2 | TRBV6-5 | ASSYRLTGGGYEQY
TRBJ1-5 | - | TRBD1 | TRBV10-2 | ATRTGSPVGPQH
TRBJ2-3 | - | - | TRBV29-1 | SVDPGQLYTDTQY
TRBJ2-4 | - | - | TRBV19 | ASKELGGENIQY
TRBJ1-2 | few | - | TRBV13 | ASSLGLAGDGYT
TRBJ2-7 | - | TRBD2 | TRBV5-1 | ASSLGPGLAGGLAYEQY
TRBJ1-2 | once | - | TRBV28 | ASSLPGTNYGYT
TRBJ1-5 | few | TRBD1 | TRBV30 | AWSADRGNNQPQH
TRBJ2-3 | - | - | TRBV5-1 | ASTGGANFLTDTQY
TRBJ2-4 | - | - | TRBV19 | ASSIDSRSLAKNIQY
TRBJ2-7 | - | - | TRBV5-6 | ASSLAPQTSYEQY
TRBJ2-1 | - | TRBD2 | TRBV13 | ASSNRRVAGAYNEQF
TRBJ2-6 | - | - | TRBV21-1 | ASSKRKNGQEGFSGANVLT
TRBJ2-5 | - | - | TRBV5-4 | ASSPLGGLNSWETQY
TRBJ2-5 | - | - | TRBV18 | ASSPGTGYQETQY
TRBJ1-5 | - | TRBD1 | TRBV27 | ASSRQGHSNQPQH
TRBJ2-7 | once | - | TRBV29-1 | SVVELANYEQY
TRBJ2-7 | - | TRBD2 | TRBV25-1 | ASSGTSGSYEQY
TRBJ2-2 | - | - | TRBV15 | ATSRDRTASNTGELF
TRBJ2-1 | - | - | TRBV18 | ASSPDINEQF
TRBJ2-7 | - | TRBD2 | TRBV2 | ASRRNSGSYEQY
TRBJ1-1 | - | - | TRBV5-1 | ASGPTISGMNTEAF
TRBJ1-1 | - | TRBD1 | TRBV5-1 | ASKPGQGMNTEAF
TRBJ2-7 | - | TRBD1 | TRBV4-3 | ASSQEVTGVGPHEQY
TRBJ2-6 | once | - | TRBV28 | ASSWVEGRPPGANVLT
TRBJ2-1 | - | TRBD2 | TRBV5-1 | ASSFQRLAGNLNEQF
TRBJ2-1 | - | - | TRBV10-3 | ATSPRSDNEQF